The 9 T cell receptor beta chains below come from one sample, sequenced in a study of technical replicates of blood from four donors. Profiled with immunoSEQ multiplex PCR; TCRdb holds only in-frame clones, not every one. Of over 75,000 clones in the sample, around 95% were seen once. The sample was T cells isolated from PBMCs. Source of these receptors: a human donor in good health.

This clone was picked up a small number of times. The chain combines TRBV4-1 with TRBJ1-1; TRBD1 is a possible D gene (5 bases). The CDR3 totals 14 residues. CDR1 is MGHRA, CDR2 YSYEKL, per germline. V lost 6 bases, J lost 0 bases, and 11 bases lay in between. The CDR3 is CASRGRTMNTEAFF. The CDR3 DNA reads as TGCGCCAGCAGGGGGCGGACTATGAACACTGAAGCTTTCTTT.

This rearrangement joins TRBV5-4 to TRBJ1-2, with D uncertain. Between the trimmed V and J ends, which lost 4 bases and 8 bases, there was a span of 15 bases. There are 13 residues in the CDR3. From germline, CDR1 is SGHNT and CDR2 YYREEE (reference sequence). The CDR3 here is CASSLGRSGGYTF. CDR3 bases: TGTGCCAGCAGCCTGGGGAGGTCCGGGGGCTACACCTTC.

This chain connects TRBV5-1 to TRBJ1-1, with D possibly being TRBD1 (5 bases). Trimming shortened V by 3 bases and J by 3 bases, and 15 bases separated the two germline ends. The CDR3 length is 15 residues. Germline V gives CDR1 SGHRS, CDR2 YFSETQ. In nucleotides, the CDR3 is TGCGCCAGCAGCTCCTTAGGAGGGGCCGACACTGAAGCTTTCTTT. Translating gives CASSSLGGADTEAFF.

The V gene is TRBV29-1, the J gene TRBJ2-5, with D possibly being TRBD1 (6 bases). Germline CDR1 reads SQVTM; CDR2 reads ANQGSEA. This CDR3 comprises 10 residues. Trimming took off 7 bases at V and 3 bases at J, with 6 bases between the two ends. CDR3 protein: CSAGEETQYF. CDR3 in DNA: TGCAGCGCAGGGGAAGAGACCCAGTACTTC.

Here the CDR3 DNA reads TGTGCCAGCAGCCAGGCGGGAATGGCCTATGGCTACACCTTC. It codes for CASSQAGMAYGYTF. The chain recombines TRBV7-2 with TRBJ1-2; D not resolved. The V gene lost 5 bases and the J gene lost 4 bases, with 14 bases spanning the gap. This CDR3 contains 14 residues. CDR1 and CDR2 from the germline V gene are SGHTA and FQGNSA.

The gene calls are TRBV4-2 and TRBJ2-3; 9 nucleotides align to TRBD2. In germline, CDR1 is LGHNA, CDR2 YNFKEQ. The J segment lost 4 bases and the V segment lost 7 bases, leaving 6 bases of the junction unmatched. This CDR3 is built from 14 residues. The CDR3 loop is CASTLAGGPDTQYF. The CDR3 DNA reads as TGTGCCAGCACGCTGGCGGGAGGGCCAGATACGCAGTATTTT.

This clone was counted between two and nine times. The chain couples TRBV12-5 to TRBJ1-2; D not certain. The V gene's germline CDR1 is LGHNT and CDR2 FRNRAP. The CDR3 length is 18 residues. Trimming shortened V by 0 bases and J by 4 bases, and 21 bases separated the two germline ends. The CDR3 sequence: CASGLVLGSEGLSYGYTF. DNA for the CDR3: TGTGCTAGTGGTTTGGTACTAGGCAGTGAAGGGTTAAGCTATGGCTACACCTTC.

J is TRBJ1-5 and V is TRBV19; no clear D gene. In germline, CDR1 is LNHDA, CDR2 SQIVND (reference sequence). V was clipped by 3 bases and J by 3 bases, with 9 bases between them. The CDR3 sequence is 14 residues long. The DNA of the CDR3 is TGTGCCAGTAGTATTATTGGCTCCAATCAGCCCCAGCATTTT. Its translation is CASSIIGSNQPQHF.

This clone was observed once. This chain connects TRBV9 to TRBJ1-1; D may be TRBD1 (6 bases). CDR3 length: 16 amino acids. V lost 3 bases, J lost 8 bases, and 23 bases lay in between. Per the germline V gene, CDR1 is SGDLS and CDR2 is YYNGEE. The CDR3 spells CASSGAPAGAVREAFF. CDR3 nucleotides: TGTGCCAGCAGCGGGGCCCCCGCGGGGGCGGTGAGAGAAGCTTTCTTT.